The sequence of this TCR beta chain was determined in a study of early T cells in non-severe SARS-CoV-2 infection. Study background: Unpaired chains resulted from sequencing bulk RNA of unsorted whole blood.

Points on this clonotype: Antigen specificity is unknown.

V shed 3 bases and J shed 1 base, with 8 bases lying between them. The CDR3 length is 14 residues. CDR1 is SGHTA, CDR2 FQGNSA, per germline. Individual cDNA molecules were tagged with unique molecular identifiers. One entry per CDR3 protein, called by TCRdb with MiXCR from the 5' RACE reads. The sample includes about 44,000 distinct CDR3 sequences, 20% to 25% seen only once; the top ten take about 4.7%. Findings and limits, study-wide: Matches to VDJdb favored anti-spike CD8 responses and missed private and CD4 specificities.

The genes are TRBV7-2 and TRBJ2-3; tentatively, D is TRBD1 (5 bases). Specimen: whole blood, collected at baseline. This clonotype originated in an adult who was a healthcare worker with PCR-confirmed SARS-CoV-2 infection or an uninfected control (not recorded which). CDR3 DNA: TGTGCCAGCAGCTTCCCCAGGGGCACAGATACGCAGTATTTT. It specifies CASSFPRGTDTQYF. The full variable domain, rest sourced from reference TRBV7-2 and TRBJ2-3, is GAGVSQSPSNKVTEKGKDVELRCDPISGHTALYWYRQSLGQGLEFLIYFQGNSAPDKSGLPSDRFSAERTGGSVSTLTIQRTQQEDSAVYLCASSFPRGTDTQYFGPGTRLTVL.